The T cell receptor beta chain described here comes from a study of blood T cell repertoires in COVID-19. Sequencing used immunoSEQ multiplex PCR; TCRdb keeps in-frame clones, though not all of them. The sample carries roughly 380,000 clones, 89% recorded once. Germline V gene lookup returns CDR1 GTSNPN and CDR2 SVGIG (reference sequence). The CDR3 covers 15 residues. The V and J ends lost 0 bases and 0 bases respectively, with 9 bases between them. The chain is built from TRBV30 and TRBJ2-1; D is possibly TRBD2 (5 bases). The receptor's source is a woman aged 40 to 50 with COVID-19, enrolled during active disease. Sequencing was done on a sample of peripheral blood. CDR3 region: CAWSVNGISYNEQFF. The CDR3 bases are TGTGCCTGGAGTGTTAACGGGATCTCCTACAATGAGCAGTTCTTC.